This TCR beta chain emerged from a study of vaccination effects on CD4 cells after COVID-19. About the research overall: Samples gathered post-vaccine arrived a median of 72 days past the second dose.

There are 15 residues in the CDR3. V was clipped by 7 bases and J by 0 bases; unmatched bases: 3. Germline V gene sequence: CDR1 LNHDA, CDR2 SQIVND (reference sequence). Notes on this clone: Antigen: not known.

Data came from immunoSEQ multiplex PCR; TCRdb stores just in-frame clones and leaves some out. The data show approximately 30,000 clones, with less than 75% seen just once and more than 8.5% held by the top ten. Study-wide results and limits: Recruitment yielded few convalescent patients, and the study had no early post-infection timepoints.

ViraFEST assay sequencing came after antigen-specific CD4+ T cells were expanded with viral peptide pools. Cultured cells yielded isolated CD4+ T cells after 10 to 11 days. Two doses of BNT162b2 or mRNA-1273 vaccine were administered to participants. The gene calls are TRBV19 and TRBJ1-3, with 10 bases fitting TRBD1. This receptor was identified in a human donor who received a COVID-19 vaccine. Sequencing used CD4+ T cells from PBMCs cultured with HCoV-NL63 spike peptides, obtained after COVID-19 vaccination. The CDR3 bases are TGTGCCAGTAAGGACAGGGGGAGCTCTGGAAACACCATATATTTT. This codes for CASKDRGSSGNTIYF.